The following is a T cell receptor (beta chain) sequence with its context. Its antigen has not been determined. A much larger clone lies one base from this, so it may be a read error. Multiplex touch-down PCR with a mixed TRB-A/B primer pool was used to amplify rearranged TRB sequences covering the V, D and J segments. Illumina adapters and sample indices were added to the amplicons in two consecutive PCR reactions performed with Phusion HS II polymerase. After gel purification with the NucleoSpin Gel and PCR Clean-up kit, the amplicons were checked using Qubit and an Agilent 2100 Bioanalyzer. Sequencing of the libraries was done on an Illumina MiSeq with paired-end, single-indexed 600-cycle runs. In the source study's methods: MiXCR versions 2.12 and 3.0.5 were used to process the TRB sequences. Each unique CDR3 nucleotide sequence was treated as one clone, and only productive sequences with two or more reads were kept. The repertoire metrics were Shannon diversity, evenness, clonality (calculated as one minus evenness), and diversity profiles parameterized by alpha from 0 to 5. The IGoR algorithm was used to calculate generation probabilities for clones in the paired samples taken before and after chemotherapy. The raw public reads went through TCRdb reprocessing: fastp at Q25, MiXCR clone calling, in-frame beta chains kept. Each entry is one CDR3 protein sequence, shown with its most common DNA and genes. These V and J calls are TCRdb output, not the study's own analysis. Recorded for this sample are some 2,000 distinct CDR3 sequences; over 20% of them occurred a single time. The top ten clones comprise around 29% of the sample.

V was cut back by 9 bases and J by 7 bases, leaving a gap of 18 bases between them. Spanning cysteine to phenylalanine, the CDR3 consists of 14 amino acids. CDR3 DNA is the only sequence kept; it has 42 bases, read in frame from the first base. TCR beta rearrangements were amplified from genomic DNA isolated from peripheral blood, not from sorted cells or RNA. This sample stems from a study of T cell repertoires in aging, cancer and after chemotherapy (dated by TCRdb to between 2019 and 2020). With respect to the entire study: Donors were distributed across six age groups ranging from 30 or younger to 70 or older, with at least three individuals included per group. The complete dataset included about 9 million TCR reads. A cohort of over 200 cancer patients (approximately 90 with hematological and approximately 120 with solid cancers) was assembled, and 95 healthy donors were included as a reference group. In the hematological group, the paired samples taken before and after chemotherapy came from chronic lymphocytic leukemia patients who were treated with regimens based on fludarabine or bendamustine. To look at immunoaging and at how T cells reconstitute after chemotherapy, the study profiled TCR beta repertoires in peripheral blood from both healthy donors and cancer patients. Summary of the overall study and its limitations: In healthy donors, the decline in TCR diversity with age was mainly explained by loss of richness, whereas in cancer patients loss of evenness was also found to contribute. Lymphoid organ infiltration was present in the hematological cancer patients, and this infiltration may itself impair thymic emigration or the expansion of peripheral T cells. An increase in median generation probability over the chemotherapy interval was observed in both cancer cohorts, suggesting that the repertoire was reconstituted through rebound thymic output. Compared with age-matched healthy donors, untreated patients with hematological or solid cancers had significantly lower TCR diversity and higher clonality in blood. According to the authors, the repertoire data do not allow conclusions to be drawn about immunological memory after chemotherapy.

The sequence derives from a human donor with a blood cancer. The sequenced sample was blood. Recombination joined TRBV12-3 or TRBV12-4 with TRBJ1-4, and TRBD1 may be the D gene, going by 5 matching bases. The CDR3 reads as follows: CASYGHGKGEKLFF. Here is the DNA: TGTGCCAGTTACGGACATGGGAAGGGTGAAAAACTGTTTTTT.